These 19 T cell receptor beta chains share one sample of origin, sequenced in a study of CD8+CD57+ T cells in acquired aplastic anemia. TCR beta VDJ and CDR3 profiling used genomic DNA as template. MiXCR, run by TCRdb on the reads, gives a single entry per CDR3 protein. The sample yields hundreds of thousands of distinct CDR3 sequences, about 70% seen once. What was sequenced was sorted CD4+, CD8+, or CD8+CD57+ T cells (not recorded which) from PBMCs. All receptors come from a human donor in good health, serving as a control.

About this clonotype: The final CDR3 position lacks the conserved phenylalanine or tryptophan, pointing to a likely read error. The CDR3 DNA reads as TGTGCTAGCAGCCAGGATAGGAACACTGAAGCTTTCTCT. Protein sequence: CASSQDRNTEAFS. This sequence joins TRBV7-7 and TRBJ1-1; D remains ambiguous. Germline V gene sequence: CDR1 SSHAT, CDR2 FNYEAQ (reference sequence). This CDR3 has 13 amino acids.

This clonotype was recorded at least ten times. V and J are TRBV12-3 or TRBV12-4 and TRBJ2-6; the match to TRBD1 covers 9 bases. J lost 1 base, V lost 5 bases, and 12 bases had no gene match. This CDR3 is built from 19 residues. CDR3 region: CASSRTGALPFSGANVLTF. DNA for the CDR3: TGTGCCAGCAGTCGGACAGGGGCTTTGCCTTTTTCTGGGGCCAACGTCCTGACTTTC.

The chain combines TRBV12-5 with TRBJ1-2; no definite D call. The CDR3 is 13 residues long. The V end lost 6 bases, the J end lost 2 bases, and 10 bases lay between the germline ends. CDR1 LGHNT and CDR2 FRNRAP come from the germline V gene. In nucleotides, the CDR3 is TGTGCTAGTGGCCCCAGTAGAAACTATGGCTACACCTTC. This gives the protein CASGPSRNYGYTF.

The J gene is TRBJ1-4, the V gene TRBV7-3; 7 bases align to TRBD1. The CDR3 extends over 14 amino acids. Germline loops: CDR1 SGHTA, CDR2 FQGTGA. The V and J ends lost 5 bases and 15 bases, in that order; junction bases with no gene match: 15. The chain's CDR3 is CASSEGQDTEALFF. In DNA form, the CDR3 reads TGTGCCAGCAGCGAAGGACAGGACACTGAAGCTTTGTTTTTT.

The chain employs TRBV11-1 and TRBJ1-2; tentatively, D is TRBD1 (5 bases). Trimming pared 6 bases from V and 4 bases from J, leaving 21 bases between. The germline V gene encodes CDR1 SGHAT and CDR2 FQDESV (reference sequence). The CDR3 spans 16 residues. The CDR3 spells CASSADSFGRGYGYTF. The DNA for the CDR3 is TGTGCCAGCAGTGCTGACAGTTTTGGTAGGGGCTATGGCTACACCTTC.

This clonotype appeared many times. The chain couples TRBV7-7 to TRBJ2-2; unclear D gene. Looked up from germline, CDR1 is SSHAT and CDR2 is FNYEAQ (reference sequence). Trimming pared 0 bases from V and 0 bases from J, leaving 2 bases between. The CDR3 has 14 amino acids. The CDR3 spells CASSLAPNTGELFF. The CDR3 DNA sequence: TGTGCCAGCAGCTTAGCTCCGAACACCGGGGAGCTGTTTTTT.

The V call is TRBV5-8, the J call TRBJ1-1; TRBD1 matches 8 bases. With 4 bases clipped from V and 1 base from J, the junction kept 3 bases outside the gene matches. This CDR3 region has 14 residues. CDR1 is SGHTS, CDR2 YDEGEE, per germline. DNA for the CDR3: TGTGCCAGCAGCCAGGACAGGGCGAACACTGAAGCTTTCTTT. Its translation is CASSQDRANTEAFF.

As to this clonotype: This CDR3 fails to terminate in the conserved phenylalanine or tryptophan, so it likely reflects a read error. It is unclear where the CDR3 begins or ends on the DNA, so no DNA is shown, and the CDR3 is as TCRdb lists it. The chain recombines TRBV7-9 with TRBJ1-2; the table names TRBD1, a call not compared with the DNA. CDR1 and CDR2 from the germline V gene are SEHNR and FQNEAQ (reference sequence). The length of the CDR3 is 12 amino acids, counting both ends. The CDR3 sequence is CASSKSGSTGAL.

The chain carries TRBV5-4 and TRBJ2-3, with a weak D call TRBD2 (6 bases). Trimming took off 4 bases at V and 0 bases at J, with 15 bases between the two ends. CDR3 length equals 16 residues. The germline V gene encodes CDR1 SGHNT and CDR2 YYREEE (reference sequence). The CDR3 sequence: CASSPVEGPSTDTQYF. CDR3 coding DNA: TGTGCCAGCAGCCCCGTGGAGGGCCCTAGCACAGATACGCAGTATTTT.

The V and J genes are TRBV12-3 or TRBV12-4 and TRBJ2-2; no firm D call. Trimming shortened V by 6 bases and J by 9 bases, and 14 bases separated the two germline ends. CDR3 size: 13 residues. Written as DNA, the CDR3 is TGTGCCAGCAGCCTCACCCCCCCGAGGGAGCTGTTTTTT. It translates to CASSLTPPRELFF.

The genes are TRBV4-2 and TRBJ1-1; D is undetermined. Per germline, CDR1 LGHNA and CDR2 YNFKEQ. This CDR3 is 15 amino acids long. Trimming shortened V by 5 bases and J by 5 bases, and 18 bases separated the two germline ends. CDR3 nucleotide sequence: TGTGCCAGCAGCTTAGGTCATCTTCCCAGGACTGAAGCTTTCTTT. Protein product: CASSLGHLPRTEAFF.

The sample holds many counts of this clonotype. J is TRBJ2-5 and V is TRBV5-1, with D possibly being TRBD1 (5 bases). The CDR3 has 14 residues. Deletions cut 0 bases from V and 7 bases from J, with 13 bases between. The germline V gene has CDR1 SGHRS and CDR2 YFSETQ. DNA of the CDR3: TGCGCCAGCAGCTTGGGGGGCCAGATCCCGACCCAGTACTTC. Its translation: CASSLGGQIPTQYF.

V and J are TRBV7-2 and TRBJ1-5; no definite D call. Trimming removed 5 bases at V and 16 bases at J, with 27 bases between. The CDR3 runs 15 residues. In germline, CDR1 is SGHTA, CDR2 FQGNSA. The CDR3 region is CASSPDTAYNSPLHF. The CDR3, as DNA: TGTGCCAGCAGCCCTGACACAGCATATAATTCACCCCTCCATTTT.

The table lists this clonotype with a count of one. V is TRBV20-1 and J is TRBJ2-5, with D possibly being TRBD1 (5 bases). CDR3 length: 12 amino acids. The V gene lost 2 bases and the J gene lost 12 bases, with 16 bases spanning the gap. CDR1 and CDR2 from the germline V gene are DFQATT and SNEGSKA (reference sequence). The CDR3, as DNA: TGCAGTGCTAGACAGGGTCAGATAGAGGAGTACTTC. Its translation: CSARQGQIEEYF.

V gene TRBV19 combines with J gene TRBJ1-1; D possibly corresponds to TRBD1 (5 bases). V was shortened by 6 bases and J by 4 bases, with 12 bases between the two germline ends. Germline loops: CDR1 LNHDA, CDR2 SQIVND (reference sequence). CDR3 length equals 13 residues. The CDR3 here is CASRSRASTEAFF. CDR3 bases: TGTGCCAGTAGGAGCAGGGCCAGCACTGAAGCTTTCTTT.

This chain links TRBV19 with TRBJ2-1; perhaps TRBD1 as D (5 bases). This CDR3 is built from 13 residues. V was clipped by 10 bases and J by 4 bases, with 14 bases between them. Germline V gene data show CDR1 as LNHDA and CDR2 as SQIVND (reference sequence). DNA for the CDR3: TGTGCCACCTCTCCAGGGCTGTACAATGAGCAGTTCTTC. Translated: CATSPGLYNEQFF.

The CDR3, as DNA: TGCAGTACTTATGTGAGTCATGAGACCCAGTACTTC. This sequence encodes CSTYVSHETQYF. The chain uses TRBV20-1 and TRBJ2-5; D not certain. V dropped 8 bases and J dropped 5 bases, with 15 bases sitting between them. Per germline, CDR1 DFQATT and CDR2 SNEGSKA (reference sequence). This CDR3 region has 12 residues.

This clonotype was seen a single time. The chain is built from TRBV20-1 and TRBJ1-1; D might be TRBD1 (6 bases). Germline V CDR1 and CDR2: DFQATT, SNEGSKA (reference sequence). This CDR3 has 12 amino acids. Trimming took 1 base from V and 12 from J, leaving 15 bases between them. The CDR3 is CSARARDTIPFF. The DNA for the CDR3 is TGCAGTGCTAGAGCCCGGGACACCATTCCTTTCTTT.

The gene calls are TRBV15 and TRBJ2-7, with D possibly TRBD2 on 6 matching bases. The CDR3 is 13 residues long. Trimming left V 3 bases short and J 3 bases short, with 9 bases between. Germline V gene lookup returns CDR1 LNHNV and CDR2 YYDKDF (reference sequence). The CDR3 nucleotides are TGTGCCACCAGCAGGGCGGGGCGCTACGAGCAGTACTTC. Protein sequence: CATSRAGRYEQYF. Variable domain in full (rest from reference TRBV15 and TRBJ2-7): DAMVIQNPRYQVTQFGKPVTLSCSQTLNHNVMYWYQQKSSQAPKLLFHYYDKDFNNEADTPDNFQSRRPNTSFCFLDIRSPGLGDTAMYLCATSRAGRYEQYFGPGTRLTVT.